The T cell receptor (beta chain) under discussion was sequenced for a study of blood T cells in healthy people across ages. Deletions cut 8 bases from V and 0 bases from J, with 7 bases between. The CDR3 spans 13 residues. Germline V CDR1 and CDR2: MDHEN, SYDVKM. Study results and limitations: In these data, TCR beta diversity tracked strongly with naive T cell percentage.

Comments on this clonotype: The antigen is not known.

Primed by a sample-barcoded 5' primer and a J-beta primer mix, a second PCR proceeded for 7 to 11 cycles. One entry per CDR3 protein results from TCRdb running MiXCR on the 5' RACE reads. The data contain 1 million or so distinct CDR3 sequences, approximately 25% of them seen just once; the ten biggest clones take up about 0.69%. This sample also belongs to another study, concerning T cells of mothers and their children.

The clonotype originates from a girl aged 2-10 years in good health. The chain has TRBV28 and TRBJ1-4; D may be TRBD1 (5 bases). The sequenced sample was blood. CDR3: CASLQATNEKLFF. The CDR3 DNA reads TGTGCCAGCCTACAGGCAACTAATGAAAAACTGTTTTTT.